This record looks at one TCR beta chain sequence and its context. Its antigen remains unknown. These data belong to a study of T cell responses to AZD1222 COVID-19 vaccine. Sequenced by immunoSEQ multiplex PCR; TCRdb stores in-frame clones only, minus some. The repertoire includes 85,000 to 90,000 clones, about 90% of them detected once, and around 5% sits in the top ten. Study results and limitations: Spike-wide coverage was observed for vaccine-associated CD4 TCRs, with dominant responses at 160-218 and 743-854.

With 5 bases clipped from V and 5 bases from J, the junction kept 6 bases outside the gene matches. The CDR3 contains 15 residues. The germline gives CDR1 SNHLY, CDR2 FYNNEI. The receptor's source is an adult in good health. The chain employs TRBV2 and TRBJ2-5, with 12 bases aligning to TRBD2. This material consisted of peripheral blood, taken on day 0 of MenACWY control vaccination. CDR3 coding DNA: TGTGCCAGCAGTACGACTAGCGGGGGACGGGAGACCCAGTACTTC. This codes for CASSTTSGGRETQYF.